What follows are 23 T cell receptor beta chains derived from one specimen sequenced in a study of CD8 T cells in Susac syndrome. Random hexamers primed reverse transcription of about 0.5 to 1 ug RNA. TCRdb reanalysed the immunoSEQ multiplex PCR reads using MiXCR and keeps one entry per CDR3 protein. The table has around 200,000 distinct CDR3 sequences, approximately 95% seen once. The sample comprised CD8+ T cells from PBMCs. These TCRs come from a human donor with Susac syndrome.

The chain carries TRBV7-9 and TRBJ1-1; D is ambiguous. The germline CDR1 and CDR2 sequences are SEHNR and FQNEAQ (reference sequence). The CDR3 extends over 14 amino acids. Trimming left V 1 base short and J 6 bases short, with 12 bases between. The CDR3 reads CASSLEDQDPEAFF. The CDR3 DNA reads as TGTGCCAGCAGCTTAGAAGATCAAGACCCTGAAGCTTTCTTT.

This chain links TRBV5-6 with TRBJ2-1; unclear D gene. V was pared by 0 bases and J by 4 bases, with 8 bases between. Germline CDR1 and CDR2: SGHDT and YYEEEE. This CDR3 has 14 residues. The CDR3 here is CASSLGMGYNEQFF. As DNA, the CDR3 is TGTGCCAGCAGCTTGGGCATGGGGTACAATGAGCAGTTCTTC.

This chain connects TRBV24-1 to TRBJ2-6; 9 nucleotides line up with TRBD1. V was pared by 4 bases and J by 4 bases, with 13 bases of the junction left unmatched. The CDR3 runs 19 residues. The germline V gene encodes CDR1 KGHDR and CDR2 SFDVKD. DNA of the CDR3: TGTGCCACCAGTGAGAGTCCCGGGACAGGGCGGTCCGGGGCCAACGTCCTGACTTTC. As protein: CATSESPGTGRSGANVLTF.

The chain uses TRBV4-1 and TRBJ2-2, with TRBD1 matching 10 bases. The CDR3 runs to 16 residues. Germline values: CDR1 MGHRA, CDR2 YSYEKL. V was clipped by 1 base and J by 7 bases; unmatched bases: 6. DNA of the CDR3: TGCGCCAGCAGCCAAGGACGGACAGGGGGTAACGGGGAGCTGTTTTTT. This gives the protein CASSQGRTGGNGELFF.

This clonotype was found once. The rearrangement joins TRBV27 to TRBJ2-7, with D maybe TRBD2 (6 bases). Trimming took off 8 bases at V and 2 bases at J, with 19 bases between the two ends. Germline CDR1 and CDR2: MNHEY and SMNVEV (reference sequence). This CDR3 spans 15 amino acids. CDR3 DNA sequence: TGTGCCAGCGGTGTGGGGGAGGCGTTCCCCTACGAGCAGTACTTC. Translation: CASGVGEAFPYEQYF.

The chain joins TRBV3-1 to TRBJ2-1, with D possibly called TRBD1 or TRBD2 (5 bases each). The CDR3 runs 17 residues. CDR1 is LGHDT and CDR2 is YNNKEL in the germline V gene (reference sequence). The ends were cut back, 1 base at V and 10 bases at J, with 23 bases in the middle. The CDR3 bases are TGTGCCAGCAGCCAAGTATCCCGCCGGGACCTCCGGGCGGAGCAGTTCTTC. Its translation is CASSQVSRRDLRAEQFF.

The genes are TRBV6-1 and TRBJ2-5; 15 positions agree with TRBD2. This CDR3 contains 16 residues. V dropped 5 bases and J dropped 2; count of bases not matched to a gene: 3. CDR1 and CDR2 from the germline V gene are MNHNS and SASEGT. The DNA of the CDR3 is TGTGCCAGCAGTCAGGGACTAGCGGGAGGTCAAGAGACCCAGTACTTC. Encoded protein: CASSQGLAGGQETQYF.

CDR3 region: CASSFFSMIDEQFF. The DNA for the CDR3 is TGTGCCAGCAGTTTTTTTTCTATGATCGATGAGCAGTTCTTC. This chain connects TRBV27 to TRBJ2-1; the D is unclear. CDR1 is MNHEY, CDR2 SMNVEV, per germline (reference sequence). The V and J ends lost 3 bases and 8 bases respectively, with 14 bases between them. The CDR3 totals 14 residues.

The chain carries TRBV6-5 and TRBJ2-1; tentative D call: TRBD2 (6 bases). CDR1 MNHEY and CDR2 SVGAGI come from the germline V gene. This CDR3 is built from 16 residues. Trimming left V 2 bases short and J 9 bases short, with 20 bases between. The CDR3 is CASSYDRGYNSFEQFF. As DNA, the CDR3 is TGTGCCAGCAGTTACGATCGGGGGTACAATTCATTTGAGCAGTTCTTC.

The V gene is TRBV27, the J gene TRBJ2-1; 7 nucleotides line up with TRBD1. CDR3 length: 14 residues. The V gene's germline CDR1 is MNHEY and CDR2 SMNVEV (reference sequence). The J segment lost 4 bases and the V segment lost 5 bases, leaving 5 bases of the junction unmatched. CDR3 region: CASSIDRDYNEQFF. The CDR3 nucleotides are TGTGCCAGCAGTATAGACAGGGATTACAATGAGCAGTTCTTC.

A single count supports this clonotype. The chain combines TRBV4-2 with TRBJ2-5, with 12 bases identical to TRBD2. V lost 1 base to trimming and J lost 1 base; unmatched junction nucleotides: 10. Looked up from germline, CDR1 is LGHNA and CDR2 is YNFKEQ. The CDR3 contains 19 residues. The CDR3 spells CASSQGLAGVKGIQETQYF. For the CDR3, the DNA is TGTGCCAGCAGCCAAGGACTAGCGGGAGTAAAGGGAATCCAAGAGACCCAGTACTTC.

The chain carries TRBV6-5 and TRBJ2-7; 10 positions agree with TRBD1. The CDR3 length is 14 residues. Germline V gene data show CDR1 as MNHEY and CDR2 as SVGAGI. Germline trimming cut 7 bases from V and 5 bases from J; bases unmatched to any gene: 8. CDR3: CASKWGQGYDEQYF. CDR3 nucleotides: TGTGCCAGCAAATGGGGACAGGGGTATGACGAGCAGTACTTC.

V gene TRBV29-1 combines with J gene TRBJ2-7; D is uncertain. With 5 bases removed from V and 3 bases from J, the gap between germline ends came to 8 bases. The CDR3 runs 11 residues. Germline loops: CDR1 SQVTM, CDR2 ANQGSEA. The CDR3 loop reads CSVSNYYEQYF. Written as DNA, the CDR3 is TGCAGCGTTTCAAATTACTACGAGCAGTACTTC.

The chain recombines TRBV23-1 with TRBJ2-3, with 8 nucleotides matching TRBD2. TRBV23-1 falls under the ORF class, with uncertain function. This CDR3 is 19 amino acids long. Unmatched junction bases numbered 17, after V lost 4 bases and J lost 2 bases. Written as DNA, the CDR3 is TGCGCCAGCAGTCTTCGCTTTTCCTCTAGCGGGCGCAACACAGATACGCAGTATTTT. Its protein product is CASSLRFSSSGRNTDTQYF.

The V gene is TRBV5-6, the J gene TRBJ1-2; perhaps TRBD1 as D (6 bases). The CDR3 extends over 15 amino acids. The V and J ends lost 2 bases and 8 bases respectively, with 19 bases between them. Germline CDR1 SGHDT, CDR2 YYEEEE. The chain's CDR3 is CASSLLQGSGKGYTF. The CDR3 region has the DNA TGTGCCAGCAGCTTACTACAGGGATCCGGGAAGGGCTACACCTTC. The full variable domain, completed using reference TRBV5-6 and TRBJ1-2, is DAGVTQSPTHLIKTRGQQVTLRCSPKSGHDTVSWYQQALGQGPQFIFQYYEEEERQRGNFPDRFSGHQFPNYSSELNVNALLLGDSALYLCASSLLQGSGKGYTFGSGTRLTVV.

CDR3 protein: CASARGRNGYTF. The CDR3, as DNA: TGTGCCAGCGCCAGGGGAAGAAATGGCTACACCTTC. J is TRBJ1-2 and V is TRBV7-8; a possible D gene is TRBD1 (6 bases). The CDR3 sequence is 12 residues long. Germline V lookup: CDR1 SGHVS, CDR2 FQNEAQ. Between the trimmed V and J ends, which lost 8 bases and 6 bases, there was a span of 13 bases.

The V and J genes are TRBV28 and TRBJ1-2, with 10 nucleotides matching TRBD1. Germline CDR1 MDHEN, CDR2 SYDVKM. The CDR3 contains 17 residues. J lost 5 bases, V lost 3 bases, and 12 bases had no gene match. Written as DNA, the CDR3 is TGTGCCAGCAGTTTCGAGGGGTCGGACAGGGGGATTTATGGCTACACCTTC. Translating gives CASSFEGSDRGIYGYTF.

The chain has TRBV30 and TRBJ2-3, with a weak D call TRBD2 (5 bases). V was shortened by 3 bases and J by 5 bases, with 15 bases between the two germline ends. CDR1 and CDR2 (germline): GTSNPN, SVGIG (reference sequence). This CDR3 contains 14 residues. CDR3 amino acids: CAWRSGHGEDTQYF. CDR3 DNA: TGTGCCTGGAGATCGGGTCACGGGGAAGATACGCAGTATTTT.

This chain uses TRBV9 with TRBJ2-5, with D possibly matching TRBD1 (6 bases). V lost 3 bases and J 5 bases, leaving 17 bases between the germline ends. CDR1 SGDLS and CDR2 YYNGEE come from the germline V gene. The CDR3 spans 15 residues. CDR3 sequence reads: CASSAWASQGETQYF. The CDR3 DNA reads TGTGCCAGCAGCGCATGGGCGAGCCAGGGGGAGACCCAGTACTTC.

The chain has TRBV12-3 or TRBV12-4 and TRBJ1-2, with no clear D. V shed 7 bases and J shed 4 bases, with 16 bases lying between them. The CDR3 totals 14 residues. CDR3 DNA: TGTGCCAGCACCCTAGGAGCAGGCAGCTATGGCTACACCTTC. This gives the protein CASTLGAGSYGYTF.

The V and J genes are TRBV30 and TRBJ2-2, with 9 nucleotides matching TRBD2. V dropped 3 bases and J dropped 4; count of bases not matched to a gene: 3. This CDR3 spans 14 amino acids. From germline, CDR1 is GTSNPN and CDR2 SVGIG (reference sequence). The CDR3 region has the DNA TGTGCCTGGAGACTAGCGGGTGGCACCGGGGAGCTGTTTTTT. Translation gives CAWRLAGGTGELFF.

The rearrangement uses TRBV6-2 or TRBV6-3 and TRBJ2-1, with TRBD1 matching 7 bases. The junction had 12 bases not matched to a gene; V was cut back by 5 bases and J by 5 bases. Germline loops: CDR1 MNHEY, CDR2 SVGEGT. The CDR3 loop spans 16 amino acids. The CDR3 coding sequence is TGTGCCAGCAGTCACGCTGACCCGGGACAGCACAATGAGCAGTTCTTC. As protein: CASSHADPGQHNEQFF.

The chain joins TRBV14 to TRBJ2-1, with TRBD2 matching over 8 bases. Germline CDR1 is SGHDN and CDR2 is FVKESK. Trimming at V came to 5 bases and at J to 0 bases, leaving 6 bases not matched to a gene. This CDR3 contains 16 residues. This chain's CDR3 is CASSASGGLSYNEQFF. Written as DNA, the CDR3 is TGTGCCAGCAGCGCGAGCGGGGGACTCTCCTACAATGAGCAGTTCTTC. Supplemented by reference TRBV14 and TRBJ2-1, the full variable domain reads EAGVTQFPSHSVIEKGQTVTLRCDPISGHDNLYWYRRVMGKEIKFLLHFVKESKQDESGMPNNRFLAERTGGTYSTLKVQPAELEDSGVYFCASSASGGLSYNEQFFGPGTRLTVL.